This T cell receptor beta chain was retrieved from a study of T cells in Graves' hyperthyroidism and ophthalmopathy. General study results and limits: Ophthalmopathy was distinguished from stable hyperthyroidism by 13 V-J signatures.

What was amplified from RNA transcripts were TCR beta CDR3 regions. A set of HTBI primers served as the primers for a first-round RT-PCR of the TCR CDR3. Via MiXCR, TCRdb re-called the multiplex PCR reads, giving one row per CDR3 protein. The sample has approximately 30,000 distinct CDR3 sequences; approximately 52% are singletons. Germline CDR1 is MNHEY and CDR2 is SVGAGI. There are 15 residues in the CDR3. Deletions cut 0 bases from V and 5 bases from J, with 13 bases between. This clonotype was observed at least ten times. No antigen is known for it. The sequence came from a woman in her forties with Graves' ophthalmopathy. Sequencing input: blood. The chain uses TRBV6-5 and TRBJ1-1; D is possibly TRBD1 (5 bases). CDR3: CASSYSISGNTEAFF. For the CDR3, the DNA is TGTGCCAGCAGTTACTCTATTTCAGGGAATACTGAAGCTTTCTTT.